The rows below give T cell receptor beta chains drawn from one sample of a study of T cells in tumors after PD-1 blockade. Profiled with immunoSEQ multiplex PCR; TCRdb holds only in-frame clones, not every one. Found here are around 50,000 clones, nearly 80% of them singletons; the top ten hold approximately 15%. Sample: PBMCs, taken before anti-PD-1 treatment. The origin of the receptors is a human donor with basal cell carcinoma. Each CDR3 is given with its conserved first and last residue. The D gene is left open where the match is weak.

d_call,j_call,v_call,cdr3_nt,cdr3_aa
NA,TRBJ2-5,TRBV9,TGTGCCAGCAGCGTAGCGAAGGGCCGGGAGACCCAGTACTTC,CASSVAKGRETQYF
NA,TRBJ1-3,TRBV9,TGTGCCAGCAGCGTCGACAGAGTCGGAAACACCATATATTTT,CASSVDRVGNTIYF
TRBD1,TRBJ2-1,TRBV5-6,TGTGCCAGCAGCTTAGACCAGGGGGCTTACTACAATGAGCAGTTCTTC,CASSLDQGAYYNEQFF
TRBD2,TRBJ2-5,TRBV5-1,TGCGCCAGTCTTGATGCAGCGGGGGGGCCGGAGAAAGAGACCCAGTACTTC,CASLDAAGGPEKETQYF
TRBD1,TRBJ1-1,TRBV12-3/TRBV12-4,TGTGCCAGCAGTTGGGGACAGCACACTGAAGCTTTCTTT,CASSWGQHTEAFF
NA,TRBJ2-5,TRBV15,TGTGCCACCAGCAGGGGCAGGGGACCCCAAGAGACCCAGTACTTC,CATSRGRGPQETQYF
TRBD2,TRBJ2-1,TRBV7-9,TGTGCCAGCAGCTTAGTGGTCGGGGGGTTTCTGGACAATGAGCAGTTCTTC,CASSLVVGGFLDNEQFF
NA,TRBJ1-3,TRBV5-4,TGTGCCAGCAGTCGGGACGGCTTCCCTGGAAACACCATATATTTT,CASSRDGFPGNTIYF
NA,TRBJ1-1,TRBV10-3,TGTGCCATCAGAAGGGAGGTAGACACTGAAGCTTTCTTT,CAIRREVDTEAFF
TRBD2,TRBJ2-2,TRBV27,TGTGCCAGCAGCCACGGGGGGATCGGGGAGCTGTTTTTT,CASSHGGIGELFF
NA,TRBJ1-1,TRBV28,TGTGCCAGCAGTCTCGACGGGAACACTGAAGCTTTCTTT,CASSLDGNTEAFF
NA,TRBJ1-1,TRBV7-2,TGTGCCAGCAGCTTAGAAGTGAACACTGAAGCTTTCTTT,CASSLEVNTEAFF
TRBD2,TRBJ2-5,TRBV19,TGTGCCAGTAGTAAGACTAGTCGACTAGCGGAACAAGAGACCCAGTACTTC,CASSKTSRLAEQETQYF
NA,TRBJ2-2,TRBV12-5,TGTGCTAGTGGTTTGGAGGTGGGGAGCACCGGGGAGCTGTTTTTT,CASGLEVGSTGELFF
NA,TRBJ1-4,TRBV19,TGTGCCAGCAGCCTGGGGACAAGGTTTAATGAAAAACTGTTTTTT,CASSLGTRFNEKLFF
TRBD1,TRBJ1-2,TRBV27,TGTGCCAGCAGTCTTACCGGGACAGGCAATAACTATGGCTACACCTTC,CASSLTGTGNNYGYTF
NA,TRBJ1-2,TRBV3-1/TRBV3-2,TGTGCCAGCAGCCAAGGTTTTGACTATGGCTACACCTTC,CASSQGFDYGYTF
NA,TRBJ1-1,TRBV5-1,TGCGCCAGCAGCTTGACCACTAAGAACACTGAAGCTTTCTTT,CASSLTTKNTEAFF
NA,TRBJ1-2,TRBV29-1,TGCAGCGTTGTGGAGTCCTGGATGGGGGGCTACACCTTC,CSVVESWMGGYTF
TRBD2,TRBJ2-3,TRBV9,TGTGTCAGCAGCGTGGCTAGCGGGACCACAGATACGCAGTATTTT,CVSSVASGTTDTQYF
NA,TRBJ1-2,TRBV10-3,TGTGCCATCAATGGGGAAGACTATGGCTACACCTTC,CAINGEDYGYTF
NA,TRBJ1-1,TRBV29-1,TGCAGCGATCAAGGGGCGAGCACTGAAGCTTTCTTT,CSDQGASTEAFF
NA,TRBJ2-7,TRBV7-8,TGTGCCAGCAGACCTACCACCGGGACTGAAATCTACGAGCAGTACTTC,CASRPTTGTEIYEQYF
TRBD2,TRBJ2-1,TRBV24-1,TGTGCCACCTCCTTAGCGGGCGTCTCCTACAATGAGCAGTTCTTC,CATSLAGVSYNEQFF
NA,TRBJ1-4,TRBV7-9,TGTGCCAGCAGCTCGGACAGACCAACTAATGAAAAACTGTTTTTT,CASSSDRPTNEKLFF
TRBD1,TRBJ1-3,TRBV19,TGTGCCAGTAGTATGGTAAGGGGGCCCAACTCTGGAAACACCATATATTTT,CASSMVRGPNSGNTIYF
NA,TRBJ1-1,TRBV28,TGTGCCAGTATGGGGCAGGCCCTGGAGGCTTTCTTT,CASMGQALEAFF
NA,TRBJ1-1,TRBV19,TGTGCCAGTAGTATCCCCTCAGGGAGGAACACTGAAGCTTTCTTT,CASSIPSGRNTEAFF
NA,TRBJ1-4,TRBV27,TGTGCCAGCAGTTTATGGCAGGATGAAAAACTGTTTTTT,CASSLWQDEKLFF
NA,TRBJ2-7,TRBV5-1,TGCGCCAGCAGCCTCGACGGACAGTCCTACGAGCAGTACTTC,CASSLDGQSYEQYF
NA,TRBJ1-5,TRBV3-1/TRBV3-2,TGTGCCAGCAGCCAAGATTTGGGGAGCAATCAGCCCCAGCATTTT,CASSQDLGSNQPQHF
NA,TRBJ2-1,TRBV4-1,TGCGCCAGCAGCCAAGTAGGTGAGCAGTTCTTC,CASSQVGEQFF